This TCR beta chain was sequenced for a study of blood T cell repertoires in COVID-19. Study overall: Acute-phase and convalescent COVID-19 samples originated in the United States, Italy and Spain. T cells, B-cell-depleted T cells, or PBMCs supplied cDNA or gDNA.

The germline V gene has CDR1 KGHSH and CDR2 LQKENI. The V segment lost 6 bases and the J segment 2 bases; nucleotides outside the gene matches: 5. This CDR3 has 15 residues. In the original workflow: Nucleated cell number was recorded as an estimate derived from reference gene primer amplification. Using immunoSEQ multiplex PCR, the repertoire was profiled, and TCRdb retains in-frame clones only, with some absent. V, J and clone size are those of that table, while D and trimming were read from the DNA. The data hold approximately 250,000 clones, with about 83% observed a single time. What was sequenced was peripheral blood. V gene TRBV18 combines with J gene TRBJ2-1; 9 positions match TRBD1. The receptor comes from a woman between 40 and 55 years old who had recovered from COVID-19. The CDR3 reads CASSTTGGTYNEQFF. The CDR3 DNA reads TGTGCCAGCTCGACGACAGGGGGGACCTACAATGAGCAGTTCTTC.